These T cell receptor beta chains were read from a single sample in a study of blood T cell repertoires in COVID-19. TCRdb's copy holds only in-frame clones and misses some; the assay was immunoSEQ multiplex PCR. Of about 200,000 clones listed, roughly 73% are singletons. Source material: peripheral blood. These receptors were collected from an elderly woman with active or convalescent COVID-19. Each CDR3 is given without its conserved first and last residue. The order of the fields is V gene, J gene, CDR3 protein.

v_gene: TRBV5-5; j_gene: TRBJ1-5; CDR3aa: ASSLRATAFNQPQH
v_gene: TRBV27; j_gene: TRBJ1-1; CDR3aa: ASSLLNTEAF
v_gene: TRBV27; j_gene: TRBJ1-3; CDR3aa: ASRSGTVGNTIY
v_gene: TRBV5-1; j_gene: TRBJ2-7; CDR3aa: ASSSPSGGVQGEQY
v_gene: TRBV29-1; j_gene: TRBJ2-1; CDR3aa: SVVLAAGAYNEQF
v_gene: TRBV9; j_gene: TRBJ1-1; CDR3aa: ASSTTGGYTEAF
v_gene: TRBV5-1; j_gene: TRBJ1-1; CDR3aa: ASSIDTGNTEAF
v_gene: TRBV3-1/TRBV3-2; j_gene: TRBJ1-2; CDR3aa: ASSQAGLRQDVR
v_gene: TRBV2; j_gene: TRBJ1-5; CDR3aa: ATGGGVDQPQH
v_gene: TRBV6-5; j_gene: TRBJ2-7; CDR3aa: ASSHGTGDYEQY
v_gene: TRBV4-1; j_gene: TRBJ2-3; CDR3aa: ASSPPSQARTDTQY
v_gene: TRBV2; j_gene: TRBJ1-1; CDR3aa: ASSEAPGQMNTEAF
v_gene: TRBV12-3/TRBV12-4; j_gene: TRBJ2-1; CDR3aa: ASSPLTAFEQF
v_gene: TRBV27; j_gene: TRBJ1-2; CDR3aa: ASSSGGIGGYT
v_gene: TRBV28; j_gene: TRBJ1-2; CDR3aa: ASSQTGPGYT
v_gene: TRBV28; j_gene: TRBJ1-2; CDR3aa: ASSLLGAANYGYT
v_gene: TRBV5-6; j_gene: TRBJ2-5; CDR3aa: ASSISGGAGTQY
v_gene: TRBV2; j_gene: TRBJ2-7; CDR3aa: AISGGGTYEQY
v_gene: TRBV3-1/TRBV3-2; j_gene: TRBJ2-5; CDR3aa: ASSQAAGGTETQY
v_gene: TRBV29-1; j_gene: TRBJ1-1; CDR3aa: SVSSGLNTEAF
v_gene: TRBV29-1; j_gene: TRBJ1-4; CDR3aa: SAVPTGTANEKLF
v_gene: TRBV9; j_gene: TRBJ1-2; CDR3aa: ASSVAQGALGYT
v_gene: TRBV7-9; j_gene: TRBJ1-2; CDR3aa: ASSLWDRANYGYT
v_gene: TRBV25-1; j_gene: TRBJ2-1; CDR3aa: ASSLTGAGEQF
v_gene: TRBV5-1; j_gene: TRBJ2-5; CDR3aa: ASSLGHETQY
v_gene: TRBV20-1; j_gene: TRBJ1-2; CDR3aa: SAGQDYGYT
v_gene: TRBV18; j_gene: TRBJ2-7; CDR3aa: ASSPNRRGEQY
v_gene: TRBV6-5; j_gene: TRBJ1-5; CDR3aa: ASSSEGASNQPQH
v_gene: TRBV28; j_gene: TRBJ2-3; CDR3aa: ASTPPLVVGTDTQY
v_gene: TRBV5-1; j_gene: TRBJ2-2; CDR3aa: ASSSNSGQNTGELF
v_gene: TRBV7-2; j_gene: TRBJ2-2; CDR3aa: ASSPDRFTGELF
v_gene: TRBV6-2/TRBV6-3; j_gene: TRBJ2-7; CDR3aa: ASSPSSYEQY
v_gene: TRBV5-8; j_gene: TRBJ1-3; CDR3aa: ASSLAGGGNTIY
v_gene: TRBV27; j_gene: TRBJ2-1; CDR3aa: ASSLRGSSNEQF
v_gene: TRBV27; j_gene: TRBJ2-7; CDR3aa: ASSSQSSGSKQY
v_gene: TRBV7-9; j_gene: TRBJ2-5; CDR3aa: ASTRTSGVQETQY
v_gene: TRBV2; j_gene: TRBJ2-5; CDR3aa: ASKGQRLQETQY
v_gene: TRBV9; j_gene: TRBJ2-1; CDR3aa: ASSPQTYYNEQF
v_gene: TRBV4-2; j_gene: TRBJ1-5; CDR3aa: ASSQGGQPNQPQH
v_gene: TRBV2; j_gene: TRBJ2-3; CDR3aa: ASSLSGVSRDTQY
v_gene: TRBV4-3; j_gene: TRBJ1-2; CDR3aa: ASSQDHLAYGYT
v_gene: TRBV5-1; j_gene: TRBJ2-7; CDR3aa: ASSLEPQGASYEQY
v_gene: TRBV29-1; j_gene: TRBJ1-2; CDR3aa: SVERSVARGYT
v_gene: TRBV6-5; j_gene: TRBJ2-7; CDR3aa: ASSPRLDTYEQY
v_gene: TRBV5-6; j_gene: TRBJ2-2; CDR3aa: ASSLVVPGELF
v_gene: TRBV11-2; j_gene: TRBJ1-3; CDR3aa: ASSLERGGLKSGNTIY
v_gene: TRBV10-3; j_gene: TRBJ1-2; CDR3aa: AISRGQGGSYYT
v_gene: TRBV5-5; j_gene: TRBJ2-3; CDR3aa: ASSLTGERGDTQY
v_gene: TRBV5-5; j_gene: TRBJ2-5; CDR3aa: ASSSGTGPEETQY
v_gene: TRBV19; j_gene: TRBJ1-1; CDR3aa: ASSTSLRQMNTEAF
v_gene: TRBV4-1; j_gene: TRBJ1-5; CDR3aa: ASSQRLGQSYNQPQH
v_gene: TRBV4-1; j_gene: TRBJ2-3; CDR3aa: ASRYRTGTDTQY
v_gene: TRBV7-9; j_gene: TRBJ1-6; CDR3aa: ASSSRQGWDSPLH